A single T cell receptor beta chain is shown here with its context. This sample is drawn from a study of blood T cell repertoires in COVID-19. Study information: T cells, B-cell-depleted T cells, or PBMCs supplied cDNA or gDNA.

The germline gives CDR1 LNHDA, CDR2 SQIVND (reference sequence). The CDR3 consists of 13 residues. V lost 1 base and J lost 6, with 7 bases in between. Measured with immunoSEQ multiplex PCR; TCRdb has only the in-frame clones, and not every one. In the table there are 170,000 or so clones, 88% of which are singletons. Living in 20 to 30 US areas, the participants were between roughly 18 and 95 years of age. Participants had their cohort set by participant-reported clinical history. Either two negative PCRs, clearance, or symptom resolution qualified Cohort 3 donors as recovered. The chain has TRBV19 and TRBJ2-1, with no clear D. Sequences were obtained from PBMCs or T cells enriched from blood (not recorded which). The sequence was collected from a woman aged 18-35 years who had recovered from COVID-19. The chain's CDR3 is CASSIGFGNEQFF. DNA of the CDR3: TGTGCCAGTAGTATAGGGTTCGGCAATGAGCAGTTCTTC.